One and the same sample provided the 5 T cell receptor beta chains below, sequenced in a study of cytomegalovirus exposure and HLA in healthy donors. Vbeta (60) and Jbeta (13) primers were used in the PCR. Profiling relied on immunoSEQ multiplex PCR, and the TCRdb table lists in-frame clones only, not all of them. Of under 150,000 clones in the sample, 60% to 85% are singletons; the top ten hold about 1.6%. Sequenced input: PBMCs. These receptors were collected from a woman in her late teens or twenties in good health and CMV-seronegative.

The chain has TRBV9 and TRBJ1-3; 8 bases fit TRBD1. V lost 3 bases to trimming and J lost 1 base; unmatched junction nucleotides: 9. This CDR3 contains 17 residues. Germline lookup yields CDR1 SGDLS and CDR2 YYNGEE. As DNA, the CDR3 is TGTGCCAGCAGCGCCACACCTCAGGGGGCGTCTGGAAACACCATATATTTT. It specifies CASSATPQGASGNTIYF. Complete variable domain (other parts from reference TRBV9 and TRBJ1-3): DSGVTQTPKHLITATGQRVTLRCSPRSGDLSVYWYQQSLDQGLQFLIQYYNGEERAKGNILERFSAQQFPDLHSELNLSSLELGDSALYFCASSATPQGASGNTIYFGEGSWLTVV.

The chain employs TRBV19 and TRBJ1-2, with D possibly TRBD1 on 6 matching bases. The CDR3 totals 14 residues. Trimming shortened V by 8 bases and J by 6 bases, and 19 bases separated the two germline ends. Germline CDR1 and CDR2: LNHDA and SQIVND (reference sequence). Here the CDR3 reads CASSKGTGSHGYTF. DNA for the CDR3: TGTGCCAGTTCAAAAGGTACAGGGTCTCATGGCTACACCTTC.

This chain joins TRBV30 and TRBJ2-5; TRBD1 agrees at 7 bases. The CDR3 is 17 amino acids. CDR1 and CDR2 from the germline V gene are GTSNPN and SVGIG (reference sequence). V dropped 3 bases and J dropped 0; count of bases not matched to a gene: 13. The CDR3 DNA reads as TGTGCCTGGAGGGCCGCGACAGGGACGGGGTACCAAGAGACCCAGTACTTC. Amino acid sequence: CAWRAATGTGYQETQYF.

V and J are TRBV28 and TRBJ2-5; 7 positions match TRBD1. Germline lookup yields CDR1 MDHEN and CDR2 SYDVKM. After removal of 5 bases from V and 5 bases from J, the junction contained 8 bases not matched to a gene. This CDR3 has 14 residues. CDR3 sequence: CASSTPRGRETQYF. CDR3 nucleotide sequence: TGTGCCAGCAGTACCCCAAGGGGGCGGGAGACCCAGTACTTC.

About this clone: At one end the junction does not follow the germline gene, possibly because of a read error. The chain uses TRBV7-9 and TRBJ2-1; 7 nucleotides agree with TRBD1. The germline V gene encodes CDR1 SEHNR and CDR2 FQNEAQ (reference sequence). The CDR3 covers 11 residues. Here the CDR3 reads CASSLGTAEVF. The DNA for the CDR3 is TGTGCCAGCAGCCTCGGGACAGCCGAGGTCTTC.